Each of the 21 T cell receptor beta chains below was sequenced from the same sample in a study of blood T cell repertoires in COVID-19. Here immunoSEQ multiplex PCR was the method, and the copy in TCRdb shows in-frame clones only, minus some. The sample lists 300,000 to 350,000 clones, roughly 86% occurring once. The sequenced sample was peripheral blood. These receptors came from a man in his thirties or forties with COVID-19, enrolled during active disease.

The table lists this clone with a count of one. The chain couples TRBV7-9 to TRBJ2-5, with 8 bases identical to TRBD1. This CDR3 is 15 amino acids long. The germline gives CDR1 SEHNR, CDR2 FQNEAQ (reference sequence). J lost 1 base, V lost 5 bases, and 6 bases had no gene match. The CDR3 here is CASSLGQGIQETQYF. CDR3 bases: TGTGCCAGCAGCCTCGGACAGGGTATCCAAGAGACCCAGTACTTC.

This clone was observed a single time. The V gene is TRBV25-1, the J gene TRBJ2-5, with D possibly being TRBD1 (6 bases). The CDR3 sequence is 16 residues long. The V end was cut by 1 base, the J end by 0 bases, with 12 bases between. The germline V gene encodes CDR1 MGHDK and CDR2 SYGVNS. CDR3 sequence (DNA): TGTGCCAGCAGTGAATCCAAGACAGGCAACCAAGAGACCCAGTACTTC. It is translated as CASSESKTGNQETQYF.

In this sample, this clone turned up a few times. This sequence joins TRBV6-5 and TRBJ1-2, with TRBD1 matching over 7 bases. There are 15 residues in the CDR3. After removal of 6 bases from V and 0 bases from J, the junction contained 7 bases not matched to a gene. CDR1 is MNHEY, CDR2 SVGAGI, per germline. CDR3 nucleotide sequence: TGTGCCAGCAGCGATACCGGGACAGCTAACTATGGCTACACCTTC. This translates into CASSDTGTANYGYTF.

The rearrangement joins TRBV19 to TRBJ2-3; D unclear. The V and J ends lost 6 bases and 1 base respectively, with 14 bases between them. The length of the CDR3 is 15 residues. Germline V gene sequence: CDR1 LNHDA, CDR2 SQIVND (reference sequence). This CDR3 reads CASSSDLGRTDTQYF. Written as DNA, the CDR3 is TGTGCCAGTAGCTCCGATTTGGGCCGCACAGATACGCAGTATTTT.

This clone has only a few counts. The chain employs TRBV21-1 and TRBJ1-2; the table's D call TRBD1 went unverified against the DNA. TRBV21-1 is annotated as a pseudogene. The CDR3 spans 16 residues. The CDR3 coding sequence is TGTGCCAGCAGCGGAAGACAGGGGGCACGGTACTATGGCTACACCTTC. Its protein is CASSGRQGARYYGYTF.

The chain carries TRBV24-1 and TRBJ2-3, with TRBD1 matching over 9 bases. Germline-derived CDR1 and CDR2 are KGHDR and SFDVKD. The J segment lost 1 base and the V segment lost 6 bases, leaving 4 bases of the junction unmatched. CDR3 length: 15 amino acids. The CDR3 DNA follows: TGTGCCACCAGTTCCGACAGGGGGGGCACAGATACGCAGTATTTT. Amino acid sequence: CATSSDRGGTDTQYF.

This clone was detected a few times. The V gene is TRBV7-3, the J gene TRBJ2-1; 8 bases are a match to TRBD1. Germline loops: CDR1 SGHTA, CDR2 FQGTGA. This CDR3 has 14 residues. J lost 7 bases, V lost 4 bases, and 6 bases had no gene match. CDR3 DNA: TGTGCCAGCAGCTCCGGACAGGGTATTAATGAGCAGTTCTTC. Encoded protein: CASSSGQGINEQFF.

J is TRBJ1-4 and V is TRBV6-5, with D tentatively TRBD1 (6 bases). Trimming shortened V by 6 bases and J by 11 bases, and 10 bases separated the two germline ends. This CDR3 region has 11 residues. Per germline, CDR1 MNHEY and CDR2 SVGAGI. In DNA, the CDR3 is TGTGCCAGCAGGGGAAGGGGGAAACTGTTTTTT. Residues: CASRGRGKLFF.

This chain uses TRBV7-3 with TRBJ2-2, with D perhaps matching TRBD2 (5 bases). The CDR3 consists of 14 residues. Germline CDR1 and CDR2: SGHTA and FQGTGA. Trimming pared 5 bases from V and 4 bases from J, leaving 11 bases between. This CDR3 reads CASSVLGSTGELFF. The CDR3 DNA reads as TGTGCCAGCAGCGTACTAGGGTCCACCGGGGAGCTGTTTTTT.

V and J are TRBV6-5 and TRBJ2-1, with D possibly TRBD2 on 7 matching bases. With 6 bases removed from V and 8 bases from J, the gap between germline ends came to 20 bases. Per germline, CDR1 MNHEY and CDR2 SVGAGI. The CDR3 contains 15 residues. CDR3 sequence: CASRAVRTGRDEQFF. The CDR3, as DNA: TGTGCCAGCAGAGCGGTACGAACAGGGAGGGATGAGCAGTTCTTC.

V is TRBV28 and J is TRBJ1-4; 10 positions match TRBD1. CDR3 size: 20 residues. The J segment lost 2 bases and the V segment lost 4 bases, leaving 16 bases of the junction unmatched. The germline V gene encodes CDR1 MDHEN and CDR2 SYDVKM. The CDR3 loop is CASSYEGGQGLFVTNEKLFF. The CDR3 nucleotides are TGTGCCAGCAGTTACGAAGGGGGACAGGGGTTGTTTGTCACTAATGAAAAACTGTTTTTT.

The V call is TRBV28, the J call TRBJ2-5, with unresolved D. This CDR3 contains 15 residues. V was trimmed by 0 bases and J by 1 base, leaving 9 bases between them. Germline-derived CDR1 and CDR2 are MDHEN and SYDVKM. CDR3 sequence: CASSLWRGAQETQYF. The CDR3 coding sequence is TGTGCCAGCAGTTTATGGCGCGGTGCCCAAGAGACCCAGTACTTC. The whole variable domain, remainder taken from reference TRBV28 and TRBJ2-5, is DVKVTQSSRYLVKRTGEKVFLECVQDMDHENMFWYRQDPGLGLRLIYFSYDVKMKEKGDIPEGYSVSREKKERFSLILESASTNQTSMYLCASSLWRGAQETQYFGPGTRLLVL.

This clone has a single count. The chain couples TRBV5-1 to TRBJ2-3; 8 bases fit TRBD1. CDR3 length: 14 residues. V shed 7 bases and J 2 bases; nucleotides not matched to a gene: 6. The V gene's germline CDR1 is SGHRS and CDR2 YFSETQ. The CDR3 nucleotides are TGCGCCAGCGAAGGACAGGGATACACAGATACGCAGTATTTT. Residues: CASEGQGYTDTQYF.

This chain links TRBV4-3 with TRBJ1-1; the D is unclear. V lost 0 bases, J lost 0 bases, and 8 bases lay in between. Germline values: CDR1 LGHNA, CDR2 YSLEER. The CDR3 loop spans 15 amino acids. CDR3 nucleotides: TGCGCCAGCAGCCAAGATCACGGGGTGAACACTGAAGCTTTCTTT. This gives the protein CASSQDHGVNTEAFF.

The CDR3 sequence: CATSDPGTGLREQYF. The CDR3 nucleotides are TGTGCCACCAGTGATCCCGGGACAGGGTTGAGGGAGCAGTACTTC. The chain links TRBV24-1 to TRBJ2-7, with 9 nucleotides matching TRBD1. With 3 bases clipped from V and 7 bases from J, the junction kept 9 bases outside the gene matches. The CDR3 length is 15 residues. CDR1 is KGHDR, CDR2 SFDVKD, per germline.

This chain joins TRBV21-1 and TRBJ2-5; the listed D gene, TRBD1, was not tested against the DNA. TRBV21-1 is shown as a pseudogene. CDR3 length equals 16 residues. The CDR3 nucleotides are TGTGCCAGCAGCAAAGTACAGGGGTCGATCCAAGAGACCCAGTACTTC. The encoded protein is CASSKVQGSIQETQYF.

The chain combines TRBV27 with TRBJ1-6; tentative D call: TRBD1 (5 bases). Trimming left V 6 bases short and J 5 bases short, with 20 bases between. This CDR3 has 17 amino acids. Germline CDR1 reads MNHEY; CDR2 reads SMNVEV (reference sequence). Here the CDR3 DNA reads TGTGCCAGCAGGCTAAGTTTTTGGGGCGCCCATAATTCACCCCTCCACTTT. The encoded protein is CASRLSFWGAHNSPLHF.

The gene calls are TRBV18 and TRBJ2-7, with unresolved D. CDR1 is KGHSH and CDR2 is LQKENI in the germline V gene. V dropped 4 bases and J dropped 0 bases, with 7 bases sitting between them. This CDR3 is 13 amino acids long. CDR3 in DNA: TGTGCCAGCTCACAATCGAGCTCCTACGAGCAGTACTTC. Its protein is CASSQSSSYEQYF.

The chain uses TRBV19 and TRBJ1-1; D ambiguous. The CDR3 is made up of 14 amino acids. Germline V lookup: CDR1 LNHDA, CDR2 SQIVND (reference sequence). Trimming pared 7 bases from V and 3 bases from J, leaving 15 bases between. The CDR3 sequence: CASNRRNTDTEAFF. As DNA, the CDR3 is TGTGCCAGTAACCGGAGGAATACAGACACTGAAGCTTTCTTT.

The chain employs TRBV7-2 and TRBJ2-5; 8 bases agree with TRBD2. The ends lost 2 bases at V and 0 bases at J; junction bases unmatched: 5. The CDR3 sequence is 16 residues long. The germline gives CDR1 SGHTA, CDR2 FQGNSA. The CDR3 DNA is TGTGCCAGCAGCTTAACCGGCGGGGGGTACCAAGAGACCCAGTACTTC. Residues: CASSLTGGGYQETQYF.

This chain joins TRBV6-2 or TRBV6-3 and TRBJ2-7; TRBD1 matches at 10 bases. Germline V gives CDR1 MNHEY, CDR2 SVGEGT. The CDR3 totals 14 residues. Trimming cost V 5 bases and J 2 bases; bases outside gene matches: 3. The CDR3 loop reads CASSKTGGPYEQYF. CDR3 nucleotides: TGTGCCAGCAGTAAGACAGGGGGCCCCTACGAGCAGTACTTC.